The sequence of this T cell receptor beta chain was determined in a study of lymphopenia after photon versus proton radiotherapy. Libraries were prepared by immunoSEQ multiplex PCR; TCRdb keeps only in-frame clonotypes and omits some of them. The sample lists 77,000 or so clones, about 83% occurring once. Study results and caveats: Under photons, naive T cells and diversity fell while effector/memory populations rose.

The V gene's germline CDR1 is SNHLY and CDR2 FYNNEI. This CDR3 spans 15 amino acids. The V and J ends lost 6 bases and 2 bases, in that order; junction bases with no gene match: 4. As regards this clone: The antigen is not known.

The receptor's source is a man between 60 and 70 years old with pancreatic cancer. The J gene is TRBJ2-7, the V gene TRBV2; 13 bases align to TRBD2. Sequenced here: peripheral blood, sampled from a patient treated with proton-based radiotherapy. CDR3 coding DNA: TGTGCCAGCAGAGAACTAGCGGGAGGGCCCTACGAGCAGTACTTC. It codes for CASRELAGGPYEQYF. Complete variable domain (other parts from reference TRBV2 and TRBJ2-7): EPEVTQTPSHQVTQMGQEVILRCVPISNHLYFYWYRQILGQKVEFLVSFYNNEISEKSEIFDDQFSVERPDGSNFTLKIRSTKLEDSAMYFCASRELAGGPYEQYFGPGTRLTVT.